This T cell receptor (beta chain) was identified during a study of shared T cell receptors in the human thymus. The method was immunoSEQ multiplex PCR; TCRdb's version includes in-frame clones alone and lacks a portion of them. The data hold about 380,000 clones, with roughly 94% observed a single time. J lost 0 bases, V lost 1 base, and 3 bases had no gene match. The CDR3 loop spans 15 amino acids. The V gene's germline CDR1 is MDHEN and CDR2 SYDVKM. The sample comprised thymocytes. The sequence derives from a human donor. The chain has TRBV28 and TRBJ2-7, with 7 nucleotides matching TRBD1. The chain's CDR3 is CASSLLGQSSYEQYF. CDR3 DNA sequence: TGTGCCAGCAGTTTATTGGGACAGAGCTCCTACGAGCAGTACTTC.